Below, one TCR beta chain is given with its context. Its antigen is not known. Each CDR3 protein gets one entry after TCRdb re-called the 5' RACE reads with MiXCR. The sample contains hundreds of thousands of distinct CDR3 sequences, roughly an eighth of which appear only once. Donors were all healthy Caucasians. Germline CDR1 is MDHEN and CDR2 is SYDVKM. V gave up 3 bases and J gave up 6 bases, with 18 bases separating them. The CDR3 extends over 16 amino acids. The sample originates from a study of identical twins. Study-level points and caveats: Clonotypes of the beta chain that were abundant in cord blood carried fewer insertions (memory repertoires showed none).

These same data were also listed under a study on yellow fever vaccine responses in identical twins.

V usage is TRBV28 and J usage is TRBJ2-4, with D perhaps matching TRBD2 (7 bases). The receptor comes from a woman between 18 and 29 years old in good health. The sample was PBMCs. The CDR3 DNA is TGTGCCAGCAGTTTCGGGGGGCCCACCTTGGTAAACATTCAGTACTTC. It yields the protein CASSFGGPTLVNIQYF.